The entry below gives a single T cell receptor (beta chain) sequence along with its context. Antigen specificity is unknown. The germline gives CDR1 MNHNS, CDR2 SASEGT. This CDR3 is built from 13 residues. V lost 6 bases to trimming and J lost 4 bases, with 13 bases between them. The study ran its PCR with 60 Vbeta and 13 Jbeta primers. The repertoire was sequenced with immunoSEQ multiplex PCR; TCRdb's copy has only in-frame clones and lacks some. The sample consists of 150,000 to 200,000 clones, roughly 77% of them appearing once. This sample stems from a study of cytomegalovirus exposure and HLA in healthy donors. Study results and caveats: Researchers counted roughly 150 TCR beta chains as cytomegalovirus-associated. Later analysis identified several of the most significant clusters that appeared linked to common viral pathogens. The study had only CMV serostatus as immune exposure information.

The chain employs TRBV6-1 and TRBJ2-7; tentative D call: TRBD1 (6 bases). This receptor was taken from a woman in her thirties or forties in good health and CMV-seropositive. Sample: PBMCs. The CDR3 DNA reads TGTGCCAGCAGCCGGGACACTGAATACGAGCAGTACTTC. This sequence encodes CASSRDTEYEQYF.